These T cell receptor beta chains were read from a single sample in a study of blood T cell repertoires in COVID-19. The assay was immunoSEQ multiplex PCR, and TCRdb's table has in-frame clones only and misses some. The sample yields around 250,000 clones, roughly 90% seen once. Sample: peripheral blood. All receptors come from a man in his thirties or forties who had recovered from COVID-19. CDR3s include the opening cysteine and the closing phenylalanine or tryptophan. A D gene is named only where the DNA matches it firmly. Clone size appears in some rows only: once, few, many, or a class for an expanded clone.

v_call	j_call	d_call	clone_size	cdr3_nt	cdr3_aa
TRBV6-5	TRBJ1-4	-	-	TGTGCCAGCAGTTACTCCAGCGCAACTAATGAAAAACTGTTTTTT	CASSYSSATNEKLFF
TRBV5-8	TRBJ1-2	-	once	TGTGCCAGCAGCTATGGAGGGCGTCGCGTCTACACCTTC	CASSYGGRRVYTF
TRBV3-1/TRBV3-2	TRBJ2-1	TRBD1	once	TGTGCCAGCAGCCTCCAGGGGGCTCAGGGGAATGAGCAGTTCTTC	CASSLQGAQGNEQFF
TRBV30	TRBJ2-3	-	-	TGTGCCTGGAGTGTACCCAGGGCTACGCAGTATTTT	CAWSVPRATQYF
TRBV27	TRBJ1-4	-	-	TGTGCCAGCAGTTTCACAGGGACGGAAAAACTGTTTTTT	CASSFTGTEKLFF
TRBV7-8	TRBJ1-4	-	once	TGTGCCAGCAGCTTAGCGGCTGGACACACTAATGAAAAACTGTTTTTT	CASSLAAGHTNEKLFF
TRBV5-6	TRBJ1-2	-	-	TGTGCCAGCAGCCTCGACTCTAACTATGGCTACACCTTC	CASSLDSNYGYTF
TRBV20-1	TRBJ2-1	-	-	TGCAGTGCTAGTTTCCGAGTAACGGATGAGCAGTTCTTC	CSASFRVTDEQFF
TRBV11-3	TRBJ1-1	-	once	TGTGCCAGCAGCTTAAACGGGGGTCCTGAAGCTTTCTTT	CASSLNGGPEAFF
TRBV4-2	TRBJ2-5	-	-	TGTGCCAGCAGCCAAGATCGAGAGACCCAGTACTTC	CASSQDRETQYF
TRBV30	TRBJ2-7	TRBD1	-	TGTGCCTGGAGTCAACAGGGGGCGGGGGAGCAGTACTTC	CAWSQQGAGEQYF
TRBV10-2	TRBJ2-7	TRBD2	-	TGCGCCAGCAAGAGGACTAGCGACCACGAGCAGTACTTC	CASKRTSDHEQYF
TRBV7-9	TRBJ1-5	-	-	TGTGCCAGCAGTCCAGGGGTATGGAGCAATCAGCCCCAGCATTTT	CASSPGVWSNQPQHF